The 5 T cell receptor beta chains below all came from one sample that was sequenced in a study of shared clonotypes between healthy human individuals. This table comes from immunoSEQ multiplex PCR, and its TCRdb copy is limited to in-frame clones, with some not included. Here the sample spans 600,000 to 700,000 clones, 55% to 85% being singletons. The specimen sequenced was memory CD4+ T cells sorted from blood. Regarding subset: CD45RA-negative fraction. These receptor sequences come from a woman aged 30 to 39 in good health.

This sequence joins TRBV6-5 and TRBJ1-1; D remains unclear. Germline V lookup: CDR1 MNHEY, CDR2 SVGAGI. Trimming shortened V by 6 bases and J by 6 bases, and 14 bases separated the two germline ends. There are 13 residues in the CDR3. The CDR3 nucleotides read TGTGCCAGCAGCCCGCAACAGTTCCCTGAAGCTTTCTTT. The encoded protein is CASSPQQFPEAFF.

V usage is TRBV4-1 and J usage is TRBJ2-7; 7 bases align to TRBD2. In germline, CDR1 is MGHRA, CDR2 YSYEKL. The trim removed 6 bases at V and 2 bases at J, leaving 13 bases unmatched. The CDR3 spans 16 residues. The CDR3 loop reads CASRSSSTSAAYEQYF. The CDR3 DNA follows: TGCGCCAGCAGGTCCTCCTCTACTAGCGCCGCCTACGAGCAGTACTTC.

Worth noting for this clone: The sample has other DNA sequences that encode this CDR3 too. The chain joins TRBV6-6 to TRBJ2-1; D is perhaps TRBD2 (5 bases). This CDR3 is 12 amino acids long. The V gene lost 8 bases and the J gene lost 4 bases, with 9 bases spanning the gap. From germline, CDR1 is MNHNY and CDR2 SVGAGI (reference sequence). CDR3 DNA: TGTGCCAGCGGAGGCCTTTACAATGAGCAGTTCTTC. Amino acids: CASGGLYNEQFF.

This chain joins TRBV27 and TRBJ2-3; 9 bases agree with TRBD1. The germline V gene has CDR1 MNHEY and CDR2 SMNVEV (reference sequence). V trimming: 7 bases; J trimming: 4 bases; junction bases outside the gene matches: 6. The CDR3 spans 14 residues. The CDR3 sequence is CASMRDREPDTQYF. The CDR3 DNA is TGTGCCAGCATGAGGGACAGGGAGCCAGATACGCAGTATTTT.

For this clone: This sequence is one base from a far larger clone and is likely a read error. Other DNA variants within this sample encode the same CDR3. This chain connects TRBV5-1 to TRBJ2-1; D is undetermined. V lost 2 bases to trimming and J lost 0 bases, with 9 bases between them. There are 15 residues in the CDR3. CDR1 is SGHRS, CDR2 YFSETQ, per germline. The CDR3 protein is CASSFDSSSYNEQFF. CDR3 nucleotide sequence: TGCGCCAGCAGCTTTGACTCGAGCTCCTACAATGAGCAGTTCTTC.